The 9 T cell receptor beta chains in this list originate from one sample, sequenced in a study of beta chain features in type 1 diabetes (dated by TCRdb to 2016 to 2019). Study-wide findings and limitations: A moderate but significant shortening of TCRB CDR3 length was observed in type 1 diabetes patients in all four CD4+ subsets.

No antigen has been assigned to these receptors. The library was produced with the immunoSEQ multiplex PCR assay. The entire isolated RNA was reverse transcribed using the High Capacity cDNA Reverse Transcription Kit, and thus expressed TCRB transcripts were sequenced. TCRdb retrieved this table from immuneACCESS and kept in-frame rearrangements only. Not all clones are present; in checked studies, unresolved V genes account for under half, and no reason is known for the remainder. Here the sample has hundreds of thousands of clones; around an eighth occur a single time. Of the sample, 0.035% to 0.04% is held by the ten largest clones. Sequencing input: naive CD4+ T cells from blood. The cell subset or site label, as the study defines it: true naive CD4+ T cells. These receptors originate from a man between 18 and 35 years old with type 1 diabetes.

As regards this clone: This specimen includes other DNA sequences encoding the same CDR3. CDR3 amino acids: CASSLGQGGQPQHF. The CDR3 DNA sequence: TGTGCCAGCAGCTTGGGACAGGGTGGTCAGCCCCAGCATTTT. This rearrangement joins TRBV7-9 to TRBJ1-5; 9 bases line up with TRBD1. This CDR3 has 14 amino acids. Germline loops: CDR1 SEHNR, CDR2 FQNEAQ (reference sequence). J lost 6 bases, V lost 3 bases, and 3 bases had no gene match. The entire variable domain, with the rest obtained from reference TRBV7-9 and TRBJ1-5, is as follows: DTGVSQNPRHKITKRGQNVTFRCDPISEHNRLYWYRQTLGQGPEFLTYFQNEAQLEKSRLLSDRFSAERPKGSFSTLEIQRTEQGDSAMYLCASSLGQGGQPQHFGDGTRLSIL.

This clone was found a few times. J is TRBJ2-3 and V is TRBV6-6, with 7 bases that match TRBD2. Germline CDR1 and CDR2: MNHNY and SVGAGI (reference sequence). The CDR3 loop spans 14 amino acids. The V segment lost 4 bases and the J segment 5 bases; nucleotides outside the gene matches: 6. The CDR3: CASSWREQGDTQYF. The CDR3 DNA reads as TGTGCCAGCAGTTGGCGGGAGCAAGGAGATACGCAGTATTTT.

This clone came up a few times. The chain joins TRBV7-3 to TRBJ2-5; 11 bases agree with TRBD2. Germline V lookup: CDR1 SGHTA, CDR2 FQGTGA. The CDR3 loop spans 16 amino acids. V trimming: 4 bases; J trimming: 5 bases; junction bases outside the gene matches: 9. CDR3 protein: CASSSQGTSGLETQYF. As DNA, the CDR3 is TGTGCCAGCAGCTCTCAAGGGACTAGCGGACTGGAGACCCAGTACTTC.

This clone was seen more than once but under ten times. The J gene is TRBJ2-7, the V gene TRBV10-3; TRBD2 matches 12 bases. The ends lost 3 bases at V and 1 base at J; junction bases unmatched: 7. This CDR3 spans 17 amino acids. Germline CDR1 and CDR2: ENHRY and SYGVKD. CDR3 sequence: CAISDRTSGTKSYEQYF. The CDR3 DNA sequence: TGTGCCATCAGTGACAGGACTAGCGGGACCAAATCCTACGAGCAGTACTTC.

This clone has a handful of counts. V gene TRBV14 combines with J gene TRBJ1-2; D not certain. V was shortened by 4 bases and J by 8 bases, with 14 bases between the two germline ends. The V gene's germline CDR1 is SGHDN and CDR2 FVKESK. The CDR3 extends over 13 amino acids. CDR3 DNA: TGTGCCAGCAGCCTAGGAGAGGGCTACGGCTACACCTTC. This gives the protein CASSLGEGYGYTF. The whole variable domain, remainder taken from reference TRBV14 and TRBJ1-2, is EAGVTQFPSHSVIEKGQTVTLRCDPISGHDNLYWYRRVMGKEIKFLLHFVKESKQDESGMPNNRFLAERTGGTYSTLKVQPAELEDSGVYFCASSLGEGYGYTFGSGTRLTVV.

This clone showed up just a few times. The J gene is TRBJ2-2, the V gene TRBV28; no clear D gene. Germline CDR1 and CDR2: MDHEN and SYDVKM. This CDR3 has 11 residues. Trimming pared 8 bases from V and 8 bases from J, leaving 9 bases between. CDR3 residues: CASSPRGELFF. CDR3 bases: TGTGCCAGCTCCCCGAGGGGGGAGCTGTTTTTT.

This sequence joins TRBV30 and TRBJ1-5; 7 positions match TRBD1. The CDR3 spans 15 residues. The V and J ends lost 2 bases and 2 bases, in that order; junction bases with no gene match: 6. Germline CDR1 GTSNPN, CDR2 SVGIG (reference sequence). The CDR3 DNA reads TGTGCCTGGAGTAACGGGGGGACAGGCAATCAGCCCCAGCATTTT. Amino acids: CAWSNGGTGNQPQHF.

This clone showed up just a few times. Other DNA sequences within the sample encode an identical CDR3. The V gene is TRBV9, the J gene TRBJ2-1; D perhaps matches TRBD2 (5 bases). CDR3 length: 14 amino acids. The V end was cut by 3 bases, the J end by 3 bases, with 10 bases between. CDR1 SGDLS and CDR2 YYNGEE come from the germline V gene. In DNA, the CDR3 is TGTGCCAGCAGCGCTACAAGCGGCTACAATGAGCAGTTCTTC. It encodes CASSATSGYNEQFF.

This chain uses TRBV4-3 with TRBJ2-1, with 9 nucleotides matching TRBD2. The CDR3 is made up of 16 amino acids. Looked up from germline, CDR1 is LGHNA and CDR2 is YSLEER. The ends lost 4 bases at V and 7 bases at J; junction bases unmatched: 11. CDR3 protein: CASSPHPEAGGNEQFF. In nucleotides, the CDR3 is TGCGCCAGCAGCCCCCACCCGGAAGCGGGGGGAAATGAGCAGTTCTTC.